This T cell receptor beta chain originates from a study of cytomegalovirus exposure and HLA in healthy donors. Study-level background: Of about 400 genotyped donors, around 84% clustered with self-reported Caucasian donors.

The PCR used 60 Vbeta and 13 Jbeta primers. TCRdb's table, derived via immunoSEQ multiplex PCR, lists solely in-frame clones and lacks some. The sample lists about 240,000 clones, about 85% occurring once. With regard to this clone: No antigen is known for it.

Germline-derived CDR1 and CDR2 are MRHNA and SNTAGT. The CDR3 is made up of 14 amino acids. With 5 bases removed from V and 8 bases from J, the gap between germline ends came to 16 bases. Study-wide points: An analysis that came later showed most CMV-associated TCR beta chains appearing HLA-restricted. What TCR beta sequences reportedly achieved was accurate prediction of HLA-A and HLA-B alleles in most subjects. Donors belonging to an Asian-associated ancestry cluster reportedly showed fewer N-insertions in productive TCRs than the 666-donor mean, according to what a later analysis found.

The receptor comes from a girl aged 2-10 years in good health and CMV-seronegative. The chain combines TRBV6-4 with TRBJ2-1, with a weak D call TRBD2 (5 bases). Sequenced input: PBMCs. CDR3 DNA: TGTGCCAGCAGTAAGGTCTGGCTAGCCGATGAGCAGTTCTTC. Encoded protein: CASSKVWLADEQFF.